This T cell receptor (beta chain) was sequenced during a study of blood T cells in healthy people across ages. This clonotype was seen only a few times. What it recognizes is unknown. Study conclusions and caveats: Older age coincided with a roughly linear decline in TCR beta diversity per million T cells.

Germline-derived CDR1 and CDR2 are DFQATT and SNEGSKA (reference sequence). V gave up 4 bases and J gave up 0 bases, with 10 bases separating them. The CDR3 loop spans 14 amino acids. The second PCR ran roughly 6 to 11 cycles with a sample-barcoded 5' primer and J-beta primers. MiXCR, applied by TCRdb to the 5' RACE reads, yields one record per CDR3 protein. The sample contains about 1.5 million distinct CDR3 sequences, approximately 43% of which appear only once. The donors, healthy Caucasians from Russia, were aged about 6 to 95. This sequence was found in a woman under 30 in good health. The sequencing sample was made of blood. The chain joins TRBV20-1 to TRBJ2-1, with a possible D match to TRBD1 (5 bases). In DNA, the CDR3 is TGCAGTGCTACGACAGCCATCTCCTACAATGAGCAGTTCTTC. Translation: CSATTAISYNEQFF.